This T cell receptor (beta chain) derives from a study of response to subunit inactivated influenza vaccine. Findings and caveats of the study: Each seasonal influenza vaccination, the authors suggested, recruits few new T cells.

V dropped 0 bases and J dropped 3; count of bases not matched to a gene: 8. This CDR3 is built from 16 residues. Germline V gene lookup returns CDR1 DFQATT and CDR2 SNEGSKA (reference sequence). The table lists this clonotype with a few counts. Its antigen is unidentified. TCRdb fed the RT-PCR reads into MiXCR, producing one record per CDR3 protein. The sample holds around 500,000 distinct CDR3 sequences, 10% to 11% seen once. The receptor comes from a man aged 50 to 59 who received an inactivated influenza vaccine. The chain couples TRBV20-1 to TRBJ2-3; TRBD2 aligns across 8 bases. The specimen was PBMCs from blood, collected about 40 days after vaccination. As DNA, the CDR3 is TGCAGTGCTAGAGATCAGAGCGCGGGGGGTACAGATACGCAGTATTTT. Protein sequence: CSARDQSAGGTDTQYF.